The following is a T cell receptor beta chain sequence with its context. The data were taken from a study of early T cells in non-severe SARS-CoV-2 infection. TCRdb redid the calling of the 5' RACE reads with MiXCR, one entry per CDR3 protein. The sample gives around 89,000 distinct CDR3 sequences, roughly 14% of which show up once; approximately 0.5% is in the top ten. This TCR derives from an adult who was a healthcare worker with PCR-confirmed SARS-CoV-2 infection or an uninfected control (not recorded which). The sequenced material came from whole blood.

CDR3 loop: CASSWEYSNQPQHF. Written as DNA, the CDR3 is TGTGCCAGCAGTTGGGAATATAGCAATCAGCCCCAGCATTTT. The V and J genes are TRBV6-6 and TRBJ1-5; D ambiguous. V lost 4 bases, J lost 0 bases, and 7 bases lay in between. The CDR3 length is 14 residues. Per the germline V gene, CDR1 is MNHNY and CDR2 is SVGAGI (reference sequence).